This entry describes one T cell receptor (beta chain). CDR3 length: 13 amino acids. In germline, CDR1 is SGHRS, CDR2 YFSETQ. Trimming took off 9 bases at V and 5 bases at J, with 17 bases between the two ends. With a J-beta primer mix and a sample-barcoded 5' primer, a second PCR ran about 6 to 11 cycles. TCRdb reprocessed the 5' RACE reads via MiXCR and lists one record per CDR3 protein. The table lists fewer than 700,000 distinct CDR3 sequences, over 40% of them singletons. The data stem from a study of blood T cells in healthy people across ages. Every donor gave approximately 10 milliliters of peripheral blood. Isolated PBMCs totaled at least 7 million in each sample.

This chain connects TRBV5-1 to TRBJ1-1; weak D call: TRBD1 (6 bases). Sample: blood. The sequence derives from a man at least 80 years old in good health. CDR3 DNA sequence: TGCGCCACCAAGGCAACAGGGCGGACTGAAGCTTTCTTT. Encoded protein: CATKATGRTEAFF.